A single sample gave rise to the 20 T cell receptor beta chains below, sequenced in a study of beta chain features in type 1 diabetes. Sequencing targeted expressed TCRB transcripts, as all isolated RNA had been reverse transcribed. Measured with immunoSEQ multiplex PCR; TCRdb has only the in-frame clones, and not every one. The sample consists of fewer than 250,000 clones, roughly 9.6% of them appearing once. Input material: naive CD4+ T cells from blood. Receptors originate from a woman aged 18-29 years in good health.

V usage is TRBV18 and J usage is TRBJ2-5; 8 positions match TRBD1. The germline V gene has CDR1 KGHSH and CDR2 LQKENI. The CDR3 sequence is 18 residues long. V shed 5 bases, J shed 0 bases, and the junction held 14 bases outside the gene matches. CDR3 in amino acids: CASSSKWRDRQYQETQYF. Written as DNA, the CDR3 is TGTGCCAGCTCATCAAAGTGGCGGGACAGGCAGTACCAAGAGACCCAGTACTTC.

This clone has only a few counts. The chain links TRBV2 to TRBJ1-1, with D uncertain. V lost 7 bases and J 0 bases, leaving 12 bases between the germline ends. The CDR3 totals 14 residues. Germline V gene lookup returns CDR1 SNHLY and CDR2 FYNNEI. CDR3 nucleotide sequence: TGTGCCAGCACCCGTGGCAGGTTGAACACTGAAGCTTTCTTT. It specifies CASTRGRLNTEAFF. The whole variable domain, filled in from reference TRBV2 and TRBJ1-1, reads EPEVTQTPSHQVTQMGQEVILRCVPISNHLYFYWYRQILGQKVEFLVSFYNNEISEKSEIFDDQFSVERPDGSNFTLKIRSTKLEDSAMYFCASTRGRLNTEAFFGQGTRLTVV.

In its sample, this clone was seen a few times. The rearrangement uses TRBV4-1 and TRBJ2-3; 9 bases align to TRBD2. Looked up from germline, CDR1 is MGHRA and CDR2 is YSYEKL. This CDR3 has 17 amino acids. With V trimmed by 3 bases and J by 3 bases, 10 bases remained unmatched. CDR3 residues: CASSHTTSGGYTDTQYF. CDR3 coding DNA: TGCGCCAGCAGCCACACAACGAGCGGGGGGTATACAGATACGCAGTATTTT.

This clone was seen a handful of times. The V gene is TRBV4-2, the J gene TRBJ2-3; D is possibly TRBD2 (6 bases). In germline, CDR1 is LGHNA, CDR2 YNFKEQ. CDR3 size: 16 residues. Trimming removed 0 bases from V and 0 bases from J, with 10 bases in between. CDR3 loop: CASSQDSGFSTDTQYF. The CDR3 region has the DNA TGTGCCAGCAGCCAAGATAGCGGCTTCAGCACAGATACGCAGTATTTT.

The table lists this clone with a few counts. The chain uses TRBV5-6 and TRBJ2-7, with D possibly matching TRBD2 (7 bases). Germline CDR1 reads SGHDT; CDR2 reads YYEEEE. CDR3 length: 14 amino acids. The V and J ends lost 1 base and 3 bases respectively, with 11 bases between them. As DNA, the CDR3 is TGTGCCAGCAGCTTGCAAGGGGGGGGCTACGAGCAGTACTTC. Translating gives CASSLQGGGYEQYF.

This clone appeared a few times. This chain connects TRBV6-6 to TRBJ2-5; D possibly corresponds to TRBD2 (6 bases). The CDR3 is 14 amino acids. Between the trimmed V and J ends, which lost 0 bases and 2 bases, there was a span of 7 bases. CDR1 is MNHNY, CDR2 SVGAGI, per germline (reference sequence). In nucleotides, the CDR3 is TGTGCCAGCAGTTACTCGAGCGGGCAAGAGACCCAGTACTTC. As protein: CASSYSSGQETQYF.

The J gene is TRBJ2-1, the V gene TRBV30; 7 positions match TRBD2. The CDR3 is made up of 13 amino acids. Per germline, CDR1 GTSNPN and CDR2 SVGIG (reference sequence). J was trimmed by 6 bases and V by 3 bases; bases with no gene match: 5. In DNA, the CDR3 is TGTGCCTGGAGGACGCCGGGGGGCAATGAGCAGTTCTTC. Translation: CAWRTPGGNEQFF.

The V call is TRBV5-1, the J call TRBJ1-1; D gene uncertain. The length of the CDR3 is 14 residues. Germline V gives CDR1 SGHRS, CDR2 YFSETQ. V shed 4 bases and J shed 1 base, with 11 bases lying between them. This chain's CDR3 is CASSRSPGNTEAFF. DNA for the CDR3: TGCGCCAGCAGCCGCAGTCCGGGGAACACTGAAGCTTTCTTT.

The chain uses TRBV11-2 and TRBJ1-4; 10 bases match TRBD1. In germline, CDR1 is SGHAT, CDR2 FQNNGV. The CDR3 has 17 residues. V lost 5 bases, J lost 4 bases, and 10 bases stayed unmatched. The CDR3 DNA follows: TGTGCCAGCAGCAAAGGGGGGACAGGGGCTAGTAATGAAAAACTGTTTTTT. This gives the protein CASSKGGTGASNEKLFF.

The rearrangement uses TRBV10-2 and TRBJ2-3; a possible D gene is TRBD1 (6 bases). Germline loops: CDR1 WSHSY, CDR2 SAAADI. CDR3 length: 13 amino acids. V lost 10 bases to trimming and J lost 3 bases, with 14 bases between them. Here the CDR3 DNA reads TGCGCCACGACTCAGGGGTGGACAGATACGCAGTATTTT. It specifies CATTQGWTDTQYF.

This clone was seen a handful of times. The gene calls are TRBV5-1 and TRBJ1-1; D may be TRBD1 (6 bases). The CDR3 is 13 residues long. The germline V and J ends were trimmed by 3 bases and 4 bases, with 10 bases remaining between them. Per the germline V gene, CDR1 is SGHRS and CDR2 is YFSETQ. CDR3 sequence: CASSSGQSTEAFF. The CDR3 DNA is TGCGCCAGCAGCTCAGGACAGAGCACTGAAGCTTTCTTT.

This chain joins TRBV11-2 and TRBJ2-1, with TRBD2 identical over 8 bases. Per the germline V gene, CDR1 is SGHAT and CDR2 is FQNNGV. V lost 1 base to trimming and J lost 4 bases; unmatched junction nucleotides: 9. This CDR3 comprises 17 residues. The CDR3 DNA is TGTGCCAGCAGCTTAGTACGCGGGGGGAATCGGTACAATGAGCAGTTCTTC. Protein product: CASSLVRGGNRYNEQFF.

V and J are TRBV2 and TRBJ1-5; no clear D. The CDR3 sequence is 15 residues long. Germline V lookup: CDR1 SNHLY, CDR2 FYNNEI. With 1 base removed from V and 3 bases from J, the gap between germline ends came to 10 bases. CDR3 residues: CASSEDGVPNQPQHF. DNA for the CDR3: TGTGCCAGCAGTGAAGACGGGGTCCCCAATCAGCCCCAGCATTTT.

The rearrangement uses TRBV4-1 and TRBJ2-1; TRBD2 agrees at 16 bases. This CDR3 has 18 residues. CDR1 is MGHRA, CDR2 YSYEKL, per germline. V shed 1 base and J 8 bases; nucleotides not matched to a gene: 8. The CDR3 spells CASSQASVGLAGGHEQFF. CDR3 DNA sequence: TGCGCCAGCAGCCAAGCCAGCGTGGGACTAGCGGGGGGGCATGAGCAGTTCTTC.

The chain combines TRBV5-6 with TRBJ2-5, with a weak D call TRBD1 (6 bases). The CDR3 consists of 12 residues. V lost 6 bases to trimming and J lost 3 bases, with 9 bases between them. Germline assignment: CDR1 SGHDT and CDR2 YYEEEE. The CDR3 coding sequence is TGTGCCAGCACTCGGACAGAAGAGACCCAGTACTTC. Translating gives CASTRTEETQYF.

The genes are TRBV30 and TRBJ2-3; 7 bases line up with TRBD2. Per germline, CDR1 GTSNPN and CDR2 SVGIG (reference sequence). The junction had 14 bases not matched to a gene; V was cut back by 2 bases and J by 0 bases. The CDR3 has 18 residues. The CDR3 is CAWSQSLTSVPSTDTQYF. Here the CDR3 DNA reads TGTGCCTGGAGTCAAAGCCTTACTAGCGTCCCTAGCACAGATACGCAGTATTTT.

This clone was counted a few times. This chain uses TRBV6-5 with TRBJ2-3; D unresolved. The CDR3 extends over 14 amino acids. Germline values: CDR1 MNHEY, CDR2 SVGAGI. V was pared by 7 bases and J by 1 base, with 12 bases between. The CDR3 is CASKPPGGTDTQYF. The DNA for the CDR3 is TGTGCCAGCAAACCTCCTGGAGGCACAGATACGCAGTATTTT.

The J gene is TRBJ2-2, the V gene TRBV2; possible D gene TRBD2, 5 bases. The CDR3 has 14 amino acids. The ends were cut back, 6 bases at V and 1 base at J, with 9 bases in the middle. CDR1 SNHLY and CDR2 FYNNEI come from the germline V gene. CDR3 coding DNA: TGTGCCAGCAGCGGTCGGGGGAACACCGGGGAGCTGTTTTTT. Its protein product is CASSGRGNTGELFF.

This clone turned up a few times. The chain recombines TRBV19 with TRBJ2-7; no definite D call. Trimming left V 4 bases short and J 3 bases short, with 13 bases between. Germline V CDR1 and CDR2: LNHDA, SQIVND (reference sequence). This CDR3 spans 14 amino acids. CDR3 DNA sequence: TGTGCCAGTAGTAGGTCCGCTGGCGGCTACGAGCAGTACTTC. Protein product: CASSRSAGGYEQYF.

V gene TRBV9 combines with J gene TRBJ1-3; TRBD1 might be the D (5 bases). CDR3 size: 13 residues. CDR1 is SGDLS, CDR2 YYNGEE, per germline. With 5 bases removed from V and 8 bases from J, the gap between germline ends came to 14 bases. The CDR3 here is CASRRASGDTIYF. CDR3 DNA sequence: TGTGCCAGCAGACGGGCCTCGGGGGACACCATATATTTT.